This paragraph reports one T cell receptor beta chain. The data were taken from a study of blood T cell repertoires in COVID-19. Looking at the study overall: From the United States, Italy and Spain came samples of acute and convalescent COVID-19. T cells, B-cell-depleted T cells, or PBMCs provided the cDNA or gDNA that served as material.

As originally analysed: Researchers report that nucleated cell counts were estimated from reference gene primer amplification. Profiled with immunoSEQ multiplex PCR; TCRdb holds only in-frame clones, not every one. V and J calls and clone size are copied from that table; D and trimming were computed from the DNA. The table includes a few hundred thousand clones, 75% to 90% detected once. Germline values: CDR1 SGHDN, CDR2 FVKESK. The CDR3 is made up of 13 amino acids. The ends lost 4 bases at V and 4 bases at J; junction bases unmatched: 1. The receptor was isolated from a woman aged 40 to 55 who had recovered from COVID-19. Sequenced material: peripheral blood. The V call is TRBV14, the J call TRBJ1-2, with TRBD1 identical over 9 bases. CDR3 residues: CASSPDRGYGYTF. CDR3 nucleotides: TGTGCCAGCAGCCCGGACAGGGGCTATGGCTACACCTTC.